Here is one TCR beta chain with its context. This CDR3 has 13 amino acids. V lost 6 bases, J lost 4 bases, and 2 bases stayed unmatched. The germline V gene encodes CDR1 MDHEN and CDR2 SYDVKM. The source of the sample is a study of blood T cell repertoires in COVID-19. Produced via immunoSEQ multiplex PCR; TCRdb's table is partial and in-frame only. The profile covers 300,000 or so clones, with about 84% appearing a single time and around 1.6% taken by the ten largest. V gene TRBV28 combines with J gene TRBJ2-1; 8 positions match TRBD1. Material for sequencing was peripheral blood. This clonotype originated in a woman between 50 and 59 years old with acute or convalescent COVID-19. The CDR3 region is CASSGQGYNEQFF. In DNA, the CDR3 is TGTGCCAGCAGCGGACAGGGTTACAATGAGCAGTTCTTC.